These T cell receptor beta chains were read from a single sample in a study of CD8 T cells in Susac syndrome. TCRdb redid the calling of the immunoSEQ multiplex PCR reads with MiXCR, one entry per CDR3 protein. The profile covers about 250,000 distinct CDR3 sequences, with 90% to 95% appearing a single time and approximately 0.072% taken by the ten largest. Sequenced input: CD4+ T cells from PBMCs. The origin of the receptors is a human donor with multiple sclerosis. Both conserved end residues are part of each CDR3. Each record gives: clone size, D gene, J gene, V gene, CDR3 protein, CDR3 DNA. The D gene is left open where the match is weak. Rows may omit the clone size; those that give it use once, few, many or a size class.

clone_size: NA; d_call: TRBD1; j_call: TRBJ2-1; v_call: TRBV20-1; cdr3_aa: CSATPGQIVHNEQFF; cdr3_nt: TGCAGTGCTACCCCGGGACAGATAGTCCACAATGAGCAGTTCTTC
clone_size: NA; d_call: NA; j_call: TRBJ2-1; v_call: TRBV5-1; cdr3_aa: CASSFGQHEQFF; cdr3_nt: TGCGCCAGCAGCTTCGGACAACATGAGCAGTTCTTC
clone_size: NA; d_call: TRBD1; j_call: TRBJ1-5; v_call: TRBV20-1; cdr3_aa: CSASPRDRPVLPQHF; cdr3_nt: TGCAGTGCTAGCCCCCGGGACAGGCCCGTTCTGCCCCAGCATTTT
clone_size: NA; d_call: NA; j_call: TRBJ2-1; v_call: TRBV5-1; cdr3_aa: CASSLTRNEQFF; cdr3_nt: TGCGCCAGCAGCTTAACCAGGAATGAGCAGTTCTTC
clone_size: NA; d_call: TRBD1; j_call: TRBJ2-7; v_call: TRBV24-1; cdr3_aa: CATSDRGQPSYEQYF; cdr3_nt: TGTGCCACCAGTGACCGGGGACAGCCATCCTACGAGCAGTACTTC
clone_size: many; d_call: NA; j_call: TRBJ2-5; v_call: TRBV12-3/TRBV12-4; cdr3_aa: CASSLKETQYF; cdr3_nt: TGTGCCAGCAGTTTAAAAGAGACCCAGTACTTC
clone_size: NA; d_call: NA; j_call: TRBJ2-3; v_call: TRBV9; cdr3_aa: CASSVSAGAPLNTQYF; cdr3_nt: TGTGCCAGCAGCGTTTCGGCGGGGGCCCCCTTGAATACGCAGTATTTT
clone_size: NA; d_call: TRBD1; j_call: TRBJ2-4; v_call: TRBV12-5; cdr3_aa: CASGNQGAAKNIQYF; cdr3_nt: TGTGCTAGTGGCAACCAGGGGGCGGCCAAAAACATTCAGTACTTC
clone_size: NA; d_call: NA; j_call: TRBJ2-1; v_call: TRBV2; cdr3_aa: CASSFNGMGSYNEQFF; cdr3_nt: TGTGCCAGCAGTTTTAACGGGATGGGCTCCTACAATGAGCAGTTCTTC
clone_size: once; d_call: NA; j_call: TRBJ1-2; v_call: TRBV20-1; cdr3_aa: CSAAQGLGTYGYTF; cdr3_nt: TGCAGTGCAGCCCAGGGTTTGGGGACTTATGGCTACACCTTC
clone_size: NA; d_call: TRBD2; j_call: TRBJ2-2; v_call: TRBV20-1; cdr3_aa: CSALRILAGVVAGELFF; cdr3_nt: TGCAGTGCTCTACGAATACTAGCGGGAGTAGTGGCCGGGGAGCTGTTTTTT
clone_size: NA; d_call: TRBD1; j_call: TRBJ1-1; v_call: TRBV20-1; cdr3_aa: CSAKRDRVTEAFF; cdr3_nt: TGCAGTGCAAAGCGGGACAGGGTTACTGAAGCTTTCTTT
clone_size: NA; d_call: NA; j_call: TRBJ1-2; v_call: TRBV20-1; cdr3_aa: CSARSPGFGYTF; cdr3_nt: TGCAGTGCCAGAAGTCCCGGGTTTGGCTACACCTTC
clone_size: NA; d_call: NA; j_call: TRBJ1-1; v_call: TRBV20-1; cdr3_aa: CSASPRAGMNTEAFF; cdr3_nt: TGCAGTGCTAGCCCGAGAGCGGGGATGAACACTGAAGCTTTCTTT
clone_size: NA; d_call: NA; j_call: TRBJ2-1; v_call: TRBV19; cdr3_aa: CASTLYGEPPKPQFF; cdr3_nt: TGTGCCAGTACCCTCTATGGGGAGCCGCCTAAACCGCAGTTCTTC
clone_size: NA; d_call: NA; j_call: TRBJ2-7; v_call: TRBV15; cdr3_aa: CATSREKTGTYEQYF; cdr3_nt: TGTGCCACCAGCAGAGAAAAGACAGGCACCTACGAGCAGTACTTC
clone_size: NA; d_call: NA; j_call: TRBJ2-6; v_call: TRBV7-9; cdr3_aa: CASSLARSRSGANVLTF; cdr3_nt: TGTGCCAGCAGCTTAGCCAGGTCACGCTCTGGGGCCAACGTCCTGACTTTC
clone_size: NA; d_call: TRBD2; j_call: TRBJ2-2; v_call: TRBV11-3; cdr3_aa: CASMTASGNTGELFF; cdr3_nt: TGTGCCAGCATGACGGCTAGCGGAAACACCGGGGAGCTGTTTTTT
clone_size: NA; d_call: NA; j_call: TRBJ2-7; v_call: TRBV28; cdr3_aa: CASRPRPSYEQYF; cdr3_nt: TGTGCCAGCAGACCCAGGCCCTCCTACGAGCAGTACTTC
clone_size: once; d_call: TRBD2; j_call: TRBJ2-1; v_call: TRBV20-1; cdr3_aa: CSAKKTSGSYNEQFF; cdr3_nt: TGCAGTGCCAAGAAAACTAGCGGGTCGTACAATGAGCAGTTCTTC
clone_size: NA; d_call: NA; j_call: TRBJ2-1; v_call: TRBV29-1; cdr3_aa: CSASGLGSYNEQFF; cdr3_nt: TGCAGCGCCAGCGGGCTGGGTTCCTACAATGAGCAGTTCTTC
clone_size: NA; d_call: NA; j_call: TRBJ2-5; v_call: TRBV7-9; cdr3_aa: CASSLRTAPQETQYF; cdr3_nt: TGTGCCAGCAGCTTAAGGACAGCGCCCCAAGAGACCCAGTACTTC
clone_size: NA; d_call: TRBD2; j_call: TRBJ2-1; v_call: TRBV7-2; cdr3_aa: CASSSLAGVLEQFF; cdr3_nt: TGTGCCAGCAGCTCACTAGCGGGAGTACTTGAGCAGTTCTTC
clone_size: NA; d_call: TRBD2; j_call: TRBJ2-3; v_call: TRBV7-2; cdr3_aa: CASRPTSGGTDTQYF; cdr3_nt: TGTGCCAGCAGACCGACTAGCGGGGGAACAGATACGCAGTATTTT
clone_size: once; d_call: TRBD1; j_call: TRBJ2-7; v_call: TRBV28; cdr3_aa: CASSARQGSAYEQYF; cdr3_nt: TGTGCCAGCAGTGCCAGACAGGGAAGCGCCTACGAGCAGTACTTC
clone_size: NA; d_call: NA; j_call: TRBJ1-1; v_call: TRBV29-1; cdr3_aa: CSVERGAGNTEAFF; cdr3_nt: TGCAGCGTTGAAAGGGGAGCAGGGAACACTGAAGCTTTCTTT
clone_size: NA; d_call: TRBD2; j_call: TRBJ2-3; v_call: TRBV5-6; cdr3_aa: CASSLAGGGADTQYF; cdr3_nt: TGTGCCAGCAGCTTGGCTGGCGGGGGGGCAGATACGCAGTATTTT
clone_size: NA; d_call: NA; j_call: TRBJ2-2; v_call: TRBV29-1; cdr3_aa: CSVETNGAGELFF; cdr3_nt: TGCAGCGTCGAGACAAACGGGGCCGGGGAGCTGTTTTTT
clone_size: NA; d_call: NA; j_call: TRBJ1-2; v_call: TRBV5-1; cdr3_aa: CASSLTGTETGYTF; cdr3_nt: TGCGCCAGCAGCTTAACCGGGACGGAGACCGGCTACACCTTC
clone_size: NA; d_call: NA; j_call: TRBJ1-2; v_call: TRBV28; cdr3_aa: CASIGTLNYGYTF; cdr3_nt: TGTGCCAGCATAGGGACGCTTAACTATGGCTACACCTTC
clone_size: NA; d_call: TRBD2; j_call: TRBJ2-3; v_call: TRBV20-1; cdr3_aa: CSAGRSGGANTQYF; cdr3_nt: TGCAGTGCTGGGAGAAGCGGGGGGGCAAATACGCAGTATTTT
clone_size: NA; d_call: NA; j_call: TRBJ2-5; v_call: TRBV20-1; cdr3_aa: CSITQGGRQETQYF; cdr3_nt: TGCAGTATTACACAGGGGGGGCGTCAAGAGACCCAGTACTTC
clone_size: NA; d_call: NA; j_call: TRBJ1-4; v_call: TRBV30; cdr3_aa: CAWALGADEKLFF; cdr3_nt: TGTGCCTGGGCCCTTGGTGCAGATGAAAAACTGTTTTTT
clone_size: NA; d_call: TRBD1; j_call: TRBJ1-2; v_call: TRBV29-1; cdr3_aa: CSVEAQGQGNNYGYTF; cdr3_nt: TGCAGCGTTGAAGCCCAGGGACAGGGGAACAACTATGGCTACACCTTC
clone_size: NA; d_call: NA; j_call: TRBJ1-1; v_call: TRBV29-1; cdr3_aa: CSVQGTEAFF; cdr3_nt: TGCAGCGTACAGGGCACTGAAGCTTTCTTT
clone_size: once; d_call: TRBD2; j_call: TRBJ2-1; v_call: TRBV12-3/TRBV12-4; cdr3_aa: CASSFSHGGARNEQFF; cdr3_nt: TGTGCCAGCAGTTTTAGTCACGGGGGGGCTCGAAATGAGCAGTTCTTC
clone_size: once; d_call: NA; j_call: TRBJ2-7; v_call: TRBV28; cdr3_aa: CASSQMGPGGEQYF; cdr3_nt: TGTGCCAGCAGTCAAATGGGACCCGGGGGCGAGCAGTACTTC
clone_size: NA; d_call: NA; j_call: TRBJ2-1; v_call: TRBV24-1; cdr3_aa: CATSDFSSNEQFF; cdr3_nt: TGTGCCACCAGTGATTTCTCTTCCAATGAGCAGTTCTTC
clone_size: NA; d_call: TRBD1; j_call: TRBJ1-2; v_call: TRBV7-9; cdr3_aa: CASSEQGAYGYTF; cdr3_nt: TGTGCCAGCAGCGAACAGGGGGCGTATGGCTACACCTTC